A single T cell receptor beta chain is shown here with its context. The antigen remains unidentified. This sample also contains other DNA sequences that code for the same CDR3. This entry is derived from a study of shared clonotypes between healthy human individuals. For the study at large: A donor's plate count was three for CD4 naive and three for CD4 memory; CD8 naive had two and CD8 memory one.

The investigators split CD4+ cells into a CD45RA+ naive subset and a CD45RA-negative memory subset. For sorted subsets, approximately 0.2 ug DNA per replicate equaled around 30,000 T cell genomes. Assay used: immunoSEQ multiplex PCR; TCRdb lists only in-frame clones, some missing. This sample has 2 million to 2.5 million clones, with about 90% found just once. General study results and limits: Clonotypes not shared had lower generation probabilities than those common to all four donors.

The CDR3 has 15 amino acids. Germline lookup yields CDR1 KGHSH and CDR2 LQKENI. After removal of 3 bases from V and 4 bases from J, the junction contained 4 bases not matched to a gene. The specimen sequenced was naive CD4+ T cells from PBMCs. Indicated subset: CD45RA+ positively selected. This TCR was recovered from a man in his late teens or twenties in good health. Some clones in this sample may be carry-over from other donors' samples. The chain links TRBV18 to TRBJ2-3; TRBD1 aligns across 10 bases. DNA for the CDR3: TGTGCCAGCTCACCGGGACAGGGGATAGCAGATACGCAGTATTTT. It is translated as CASSPGQGIADTQYF.